The entry below describes one TCR beta chain. Its antigen is undetermined. The CDR3 is 13 amino acids. V dropped 5 bases and J dropped 3 bases, with 14 bases sitting between them. Germline CDR1 and CDR2: SQVTM and ANQGSEA. Libraries were prepared by immunoSEQ multiplex PCR; TCRdb keeps only in-frame clonotypes and omits some of them. This sample has roughly 40,000 clones, with 83% found just once. The sample comes from a study of Ad26.COV2.S vaccination and SARS-CoV-2 variants. Findings and limits, study-wide: After vaccination, substantial breadth of spike-specific CD8+ and CD4+ responses was reported. Vaccine recipients had higher spike-specific TCR breadth than placebo recipients. Using TCR breadth and depth analyses may have led to underestimated total T cell responses.

The chain uses TRBV29-1 and TRBJ2-7, with a tentative D call TRBD1 (5 bases). The clonotype originates from a human donor who had recovered from COVID-19. The sequences come from peripheral blood, collected after recovery from COVID-19. This CDR3 is CSVRRQTNYEQYF. As DNA, the CDR3 is TGCAGCGTTCGTCGACAGACCAACTACGAGCAGTACTTC.